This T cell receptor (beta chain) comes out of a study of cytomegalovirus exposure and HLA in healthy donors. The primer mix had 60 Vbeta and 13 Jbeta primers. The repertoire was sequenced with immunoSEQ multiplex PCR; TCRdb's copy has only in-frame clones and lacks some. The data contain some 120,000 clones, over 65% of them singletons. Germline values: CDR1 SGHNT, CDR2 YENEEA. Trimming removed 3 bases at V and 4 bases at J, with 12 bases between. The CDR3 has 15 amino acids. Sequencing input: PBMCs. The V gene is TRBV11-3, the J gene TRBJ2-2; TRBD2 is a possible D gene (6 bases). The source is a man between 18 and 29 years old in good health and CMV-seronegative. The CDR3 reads CASSFSSRGTGELFF. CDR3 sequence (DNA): TGTGCCAGCAGCTTCTCGTCGCGGGGCACCGGGGAGCTGTTTTTT. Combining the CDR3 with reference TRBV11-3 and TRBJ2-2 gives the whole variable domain EAGVVQSPRYKIIEKKQPVAFWCNPISGHNTLYWYLQNLGQGPELLIRYENEEAVDDSQLPKDRFSAERLKGVDSTLKIQPAELGDSAVYLCASSFSSRGTGELFFGEGSRLTVL.